This T cell receptor (beta chain) was obtained from a study of metastatic and nonmetastatic thyroid tumors (dated by TCRdb to the early 2020s). Context from the whole study: Repertoires were compared across peripheral blood and tumor or nodule tissue samples from malignant and benign thyroid patients. What the research found in general, with its limitations: TCR beta diversity was reported as significantly higher in malignant tumors than in benign nodules, in both blood and tumor samples.

Libraries were built with PCR. TCRdb names Illumina HiSeq 4000 as the instrument used. The TCR beta-chain CDR3 region of each patient was profiled by high-throughput sequencing. The authors' analysis ran thus. The researchers built a classifier to tell apart papillary thyroid cancer patients with distant metastasis, based on CDR3 differences among clinicopathological groups. The Shannon index was used to measure repertoire diversity, and the Morisita-Horn index was used to measure how similar tumor and blood repertoires were. TCRdb reanalyzed the raw reads on its own, using fastp at Q25 for trimming and MiXCR for clone calling, and kept in-frame beta chains. What appears here as the V and J calls and clone size reflects TCRdb's work, not the paper's. The sample table shows over 30,000 clones, and approximately 7.4% are seen once. The ten largest make up 43% of the sample. This clone was seen at least ten times. Its recognized antigen is unknown. No base qualities exist here, and no much larger clone lies one base off it.

Spanning cysteine to phenylalanine, the CDR3 consists of 14 amino acids. Of all the DNA, just the CDR3 is kept, 42 bases in frame from base 1. V trim: 2 bases; J trim: 4 bases; unmatched bases: 5. The germline V gene (reference sequence) sets CDR1 to MNHNY and CDR2 to SVGAGI. None of the patients had been given any treatment before thyroid surgery. Patient clinical samples collected from 2012 to 2018 were retrospectively analysed using T-cell receptor beta sequencing. The rearranged segments are TRBV6-6 and TRBJ2-7, with TRBD1 identical over 7 junction bases. The receptor comes from a female donor with papillary thyroid cancer or a benign thyroid nodule (not recorded which). Some clones in this sample may be carry-over from other donors' samples. The sample was blood. CDR3 region: CASSYRGRTYEQYF. The nucleotide sequence is given as TGTGCCAGCAGTTACAGGGGGCGCACTTACGAGCAGTACTTC.